These 18 T cell receptor beta chains came from one sample sequenced in a study of T cell changes during pregnancy in multiple sclerosis. The table came from immunoSEQ multiplex PCR; TCRdb's copy has only in-frame clones and leaves some out. The sample shows 35,000 to 45,000 clones, around 92% of them seen only once. The material sequenced was CD4+ T cells from peripheral blood mononuclear cells, taken after pregnancy. These receptors were obtained from a female donor in good health, enrolled as a control in a pregnancy study.

The rearrangement uses TRBV19 and TRBJ2-2, with 7 bases fitting TRBD2. J was trimmed by 4 bases and V by 7 bases; bases with no gene match: 12. The CDR3 runs 16 residues. Germline V gene data show CDR1 as LNHDA and CDR2 as SQIVND (reference sequence). For the CDR3, the DNA is TGTGCCAGTACGACGAGACGGGAGGCGAGCACCGGGGAGCTGTTTTTT. Translation: CASTTRREASTGELFF.

This clone was seen more than once but under ten times. The chain recombines TRBV6-1 with TRBJ1-1, with D tentatively TRBD1 (6 bases). The V end was cut by 6 bases, the J end by 1 base, with 12 bases between. Germline V gives CDR1 MNHNS, CDR2 SASEGT. The CDR3 contains 14 residues. The CDR3: CASRSDSGNTEAFF. The CDR3 nucleotides read TGTGCCAGCAGGTCGGACAGTGGGAACACTGAAGCTTTCTTT.

The rearrangement uses TRBV7-9 and TRBJ2-1; tentatively, D is TRBD2 (6 bases). Germline loops: CDR1 SEHNR, CDR2 FQNEAQ (reference sequence). V was shortened by 1 base and J by 4 bases, with 14 bases between the two germline ends. There are 16 residues in the CDR3. CDR3: CASSLVGLISYNEQFF. In DNA form, the CDR3 reads TGTGCCAGCAGCTTAGTGGGACTTATCTCATACAATGAGCAGTTCTTC.

J is TRBJ1-6 and V is TRBV18; tentatively, D is TRBD1 (5 bases). The germline V gene has CDR1 KGHSH and CDR2 LQKENI. V shed 3 bases and J shed 5 bases, with 11 bases lying between them. The CDR3 totals 15 residues. As DNA, the CDR3 is TGTGCCAGCTCACCCTGGGGGGGTGATAATTCACCCCTCCACTTT. Its protein product is CASSPWGGDNSPLHF.

The CDR3 nucleotides are TGTGCCAGCAGCCTAAGACAGGGACCGAATGAGCAGTTCTTC. It is translated as CASSLRQGPNEQFF. V gene TRBV7-6 combines with J gene TRBJ2-1, with 7 bases lining up with TRBD1. The CDR3 covers 14 residues. The germline V gene has CDR1 SGHVS and CDR2 FNYEAQ. Losses at the gene ends were 5 bases for V and 7 bases for J; bases not matched to a gene: 8.

The chain recombines TRBV7-6 with TRBJ2-7; 7 bases are shared with TRBD1. Looked up from germline, CDR1 is SGHVS and CDR2 is FNYEAQ. CDR3 length: 15 residues. Unmatched junction bases numbered 6, after V lost 2 bases and J lost 2 bases. In nucleotides, the CDR3 is TGTGCCAGCAGCTTATATCAGGGGGATACCTACGAGCAGTACTTC. This translates into CASSLYQGDTYEQYF.

The chain employs TRBV15 and TRBJ2-7; weak D call: TRBD2 (6 bases). The V gene lost 8 bases and the J gene lost 3 bases, with 23 bases spanning the gap. Germline loops: CDR1 LNHNV, CDR2 YYDKDF (reference sequence). The CDR3 runs 16 residues. The CDR3 region is CATGGITRWGYYEQYF. The CDR3 DNA follows: TGTGCCACCGGGGGGATTACCCGGTGGGGCTACTACGAGCAGTACTTC.

The V gene is TRBV5-6, the J gene TRBJ2-3; the D gene is possibly TRBD1 (6 bases). Germline assignment: CDR1 SGHDT and CDR2 YYEEEE. Trimming removed 5 bases at V and 0 bases at J, with 13 bases between. The CDR3 extends over 15 amino acids. CDR3 DNA: TGTGCCAGCAGAACCAACACAGGGAGCACAGATACGCAGTATTTT. It encodes CASRTNTGSTDTQYF. The complete variable domain, with remaining parts taken from reference TRBV5-6 and TRBJ2-3, reads DAGVTQSPTHLIKTRGQQVTLRCSPKSGHDTVSWYQQALGQGPQFIFQYYEEEERQRGNFPDRFSGHQFPNYSSELNVNALLLGDSALYLCASRTNTGSTDTQYFGPGTRLTVL.

The chain links TRBV19 to TRBJ2-7, with a weak D call TRBD2 (6 bases). The CDR3 length is 14 residues. Germline V gives CDR1 LNHDA, CDR2 SQIVND (reference sequence). V was shortened by 5 bases and J by 2 bases, with 13 bases between the two germline ends. The CDR3: CASSSSGTAYEQYF. For the CDR3, the DNA is TGTGCCAGTAGTTCCTCCGGGACTGCCTACGAGCAGTACTTC.

The chain has TRBV19 and TRBJ2-3; TRBD1 might be the D (5 bases). Trimming shortened V by 1 base and J by 5 bases, and 10 bases separated the two germline ends. Germline V gene lookup returns CDR1 LNHDA and CDR2 SQIVND (reference sequence). CDR3 length equals 14 residues. The CDR3 DNA reads as TGTGCCAGTAGTATAGGGCAGGGAATAGATACGCAGTATTTT. As protein: CASSIGQGIDTQYF.

The chain has TRBV5-1 and TRBJ1-1; a possible D gene is TRBD1 (5 bases). Per the germline V gene, CDR1 is SGHRS and CDR2 is YFSETQ. V was cut by 5 bases and J by 3 bases, with 29 bases left in between. The CDR3 length is 19 residues. This chain's CDR3 is CASRRSREGSRVWDTEAFF. As DNA, the CDR3 is TGCGCCAGCAGGAGATCCAGGGAAGGGTCCCGGGTCTGGGACACTGAAGCTTTCTTT.

The chain links TRBV6-5 to TRBJ1-2; TRBD1 agrees at 7 bases. CDR1 is MNHEY, CDR2 SVGAGI, per germline. The length of the CDR3 is 13 residues. Trimming cost V 5 bases and J 8 bases; bases outside gene matches: 8. CDR3 residues: CASSKDRWDGYTF. The CDR3, as DNA: TGTGCCAGCAGTAAGGACAGGTGGGACGGCTACACCTTC.

The V gene is TRBV9, the J gene TRBJ1-4; 10 nucleotides agree with TRBD1. With 6 bases clipped from V and 7 bases from J, the junction kept 9 bases outside the gene matches. CDR1 and CDR2 from the germline V gene are SGDLS and YYNGEE. The CDR3 contains 15 residues. This CDR3 is CASTKTGGSTEKLFF. CDR3 coding DNA: TGTGCCAGCACTAAGACAGGGGGCAGTACTGAAAAACTGTTTTTT.

J is TRBJ2-1 and V is TRBV7-2; 7 bases are a match to TRBD2. V shed 1 base and J 6 bases; nucleotides not matched to a gene: 6. Germline V lookup: CDR1 SGHTA, CDR2 FQGNSA. The length of the CDR3 is 15 residues. The CDR3 reads CASSLGLPGGNEQFF. CDR3 sequence (DNA): TGTGCCAGCAGCTTAGGGCTCCCGGGGGGCAATGAGCAGTTCTTC. The full variable domain, in which reference TRBV7-2 and TRBJ2-1 provide the parts outside the CDR3, is GAGVSQSPSNKVTEKGKDVELRCDPISGHTALYWYRQSLGQGLEFLIYFQGNSAPDKSGLPSDRFSAERTGGSVSTLTIQRTQQEDSAVYLCASSLGLPGGNEQFFGPGTRLTVL.

The chain joins TRBV6-5 to TRBJ2-1; 8 bases match TRBD2. CDR3 length: 14 amino acids. Losses at the gene ends were 7 bases for V and 7 bases for J; bases not matched to a gene: 9. CDR1 and CDR2 from the germline V gene are MNHEY and SVGAGI. CDR3 region: CASTGREGLNEQFF. The CDR3 region has the DNA TGTGCCAGCACTGGTCGGGAGGGCCTGAATGAGCAGTTCTTC.

This chain joins TRBV4-1 and TRBJ1-5; D is possibly TRBD1 (5 bases). The germline V gene encodes CDR1 MGHRA and CDR2 YSYEKL. V dropped 4 bases and J dropped 5 bases, with 24 bases sitting between them. The CDR3 is made up of 18 amino acids. The CDR3 coding sequence is TGCGCCAGCAGCCCGAAGGGACTCCACCCGACAAGGGATCAGCCCCAGCATTTT. Translation gives CASSPKGLHPTRDQPQHF.

This chain joins TRBV19 and TRBJ2-1; 11 bases are shared with TRBD2. The length of the CDR3 is 15 residues. The V segment lost 6 bases and the J segment 6 bases; nucleotides outside the gene matches: 7. Germline V gene sequence: CDR1 LNHDA, CDR2 SQIVND (reference sequence). CDR3 loop: CASRDSSGRSNEQFF. DNA for the CDR3: TGTGCCAGTAGGGATTCTAGCGGGAGGAGCAATGAGCAGTTCTTC.

The chain uses TRBV28 and TRBJ1-1; D not certain. The V and J ends lost 2 bases and 5 bases respectively, with 18 bases between them. CDR3 length: 16 amino acids. Germline V gives CDR1 MDHEN, CDR2 SYDVKM. DNA of the CDR3: TGTGCCAGCAGTTTAATTCGAGCACAGATGAGAACTGAAGCTTTCTTT. Its translation is CASSLIRAQMRTEAFF.